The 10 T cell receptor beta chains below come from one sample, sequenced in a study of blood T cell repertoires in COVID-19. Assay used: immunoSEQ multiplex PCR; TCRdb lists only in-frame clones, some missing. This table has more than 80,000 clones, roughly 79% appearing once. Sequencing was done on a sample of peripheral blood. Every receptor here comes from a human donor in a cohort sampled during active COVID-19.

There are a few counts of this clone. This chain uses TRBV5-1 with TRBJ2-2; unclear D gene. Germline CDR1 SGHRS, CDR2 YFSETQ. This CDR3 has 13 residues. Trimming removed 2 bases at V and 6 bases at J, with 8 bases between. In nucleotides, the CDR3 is TGCGCCAGCAGCTTCTCAGGTTCCGGGGAGCTGTTTTTT. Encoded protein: CASSFSGSGELFF.

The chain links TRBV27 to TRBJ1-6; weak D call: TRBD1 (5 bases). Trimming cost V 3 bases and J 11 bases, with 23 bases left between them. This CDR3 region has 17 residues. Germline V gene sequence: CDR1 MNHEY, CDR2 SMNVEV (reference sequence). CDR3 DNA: TGTGCCAGCAGTTTTGGCATGGGGGGTAGGGGTTTGACACCCCTCCACTTT. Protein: CASSFGMGGRGLTPLHF.

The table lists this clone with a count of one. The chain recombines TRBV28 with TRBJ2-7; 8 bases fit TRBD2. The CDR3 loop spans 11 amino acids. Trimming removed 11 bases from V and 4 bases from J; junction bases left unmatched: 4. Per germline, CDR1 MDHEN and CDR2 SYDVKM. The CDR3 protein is CASAGAYEQYF. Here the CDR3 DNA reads TGTGCCTCAGCGGGAGCTTACGAGCAGTACTTC.

CDR3 sequence reads: CASSVEGLGYGYTF. As DNA, the CDR3 is TGTGCCAGCAGCGTAGAGGGGCTTGGCTATGGCTACACCTTC. The V and J genes are TRBV9 and TRBJ1-2; D is possibly TRBD1 (5 bases). This CDR3 contains 14 residues. V shed 0 bases and J shed 4 bases, with 10 bases lying between them. CDR1 is SGDLS and CDR2 is YYNGEE in the germline V gene.

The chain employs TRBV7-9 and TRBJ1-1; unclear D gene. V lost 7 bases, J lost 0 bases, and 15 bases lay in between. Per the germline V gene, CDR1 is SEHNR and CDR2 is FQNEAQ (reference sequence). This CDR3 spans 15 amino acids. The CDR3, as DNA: TGTGCCAGCAACCTCGGTGCCGCGATGAACACTGAAGCTTTCTTT. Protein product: CASNLGAAMNTEAFF.

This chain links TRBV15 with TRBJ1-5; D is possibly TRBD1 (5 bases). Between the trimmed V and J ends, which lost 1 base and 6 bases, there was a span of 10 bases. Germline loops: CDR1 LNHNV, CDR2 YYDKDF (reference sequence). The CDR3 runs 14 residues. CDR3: CATSRVGGSQPQHF. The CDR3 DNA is TGTGCCACCAGCAGAGTGGGGGGGAGTCAGCCCCAGCATTTT.

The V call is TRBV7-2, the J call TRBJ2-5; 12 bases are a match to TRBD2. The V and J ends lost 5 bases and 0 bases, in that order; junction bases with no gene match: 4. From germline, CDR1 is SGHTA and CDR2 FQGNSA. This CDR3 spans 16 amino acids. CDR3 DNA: TGTGCCAGCAGCCCCGGGACTAGCGGGTACCAAGAGACCCAGTACTTC. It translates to CASSPGTSGYQETQYF.

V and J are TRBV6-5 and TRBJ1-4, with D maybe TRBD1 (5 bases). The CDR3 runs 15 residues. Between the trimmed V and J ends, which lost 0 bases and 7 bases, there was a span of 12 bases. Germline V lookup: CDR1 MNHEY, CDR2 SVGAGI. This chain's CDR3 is CASSYSGGIGEKLFF. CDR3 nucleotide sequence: TGTGCCAGCAGTTACTCGGGGGGGATCGGTGAAAAACTGTTTTTT.

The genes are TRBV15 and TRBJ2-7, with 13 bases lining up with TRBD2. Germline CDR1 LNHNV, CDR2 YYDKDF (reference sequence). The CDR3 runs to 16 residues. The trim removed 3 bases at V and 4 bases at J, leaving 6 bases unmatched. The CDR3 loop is CATSRSGLAGEYEQYF. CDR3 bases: TGTGCCACCAGCAGGAGTGGACTAGCGGGAGAGTACGAGCAGTACTTC.

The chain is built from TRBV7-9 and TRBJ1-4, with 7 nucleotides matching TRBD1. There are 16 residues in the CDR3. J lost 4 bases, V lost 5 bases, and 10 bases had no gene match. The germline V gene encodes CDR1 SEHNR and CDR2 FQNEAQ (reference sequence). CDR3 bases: TGTGCCAGCAGCCAATCTCCGGGGACAGTTAATGAAAAACTGTTTTTT. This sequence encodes CASSQSPGTVNEKLFF.